The 24 T cell receptor beta chains listed next were all sequenced from one sample in a study of control samples from healthy donors and cancer patients. The table came from immunoSEQ multiplex PCR; TCRdb's copy has only in-frame clones and leaves some out. The sample gives 75,000 to 100,000 clones, around 88% of which show up once; around an eighth is in the top ten. The sample comprised blood. All receptors derive from a man aged 30 to 39 in good health.

The rearrangement joins TRBV5-8 to TRBJ1-5; 7 bases fit TRBD1. J lost 7 bases, V lost 4 bases, and 5 bases had no gene match. Germline V gives CDR1 SGHTS, CDR2 YDEGEE. The CDR3 contains 13 residues. The CDR3 reads CASSPDREQPQHF. The CDR3 nucleotides read TGTGCCAGCAGCCCAGACAGGGAACAGCCCCAGCATTTT. The complete variable domain, with remaining parts taken from reference TRBV5-8 and TRBJ1-5, reads EAGVTQSPTHLIKTRGQQATLRCSPISGHTSVYWYQQALGLGLQFLLWYDEGEERNRGNFPPRFSGRQFPNYSSELNVNALELEDSALYLCASSPDREQPQHFGDGTRLSIL.

As regards this clone: This clone may be a read error of a much larger clone one base away. V gene TRBV7-9 combines with J gene TRBJ1-1; D gene unclear. Trimming stripped 3 bases from V and 5 bases from J, with 7 bases between. The germline CDR1 and CDR2 sequences are SEHNR and FQNEAQ (reference sequence). This CDR3 contains 12 residues. The CDR3 coding sequence is TGTGCCAGCAGCTTGAGGTGGACTGAAGCTTTCTTT. Its protein is CASSLRWTEAFF.

The chain uses TRBV9 and TRBJ2-1; 8 positions agree with TRBD2. With V trimmed by 0 bases and J by 4 bases, 6 bases remained unmatched. Germline assignment: CDR1 SGDLS and CDR2 YYNGEE. This CDR3 comprises 16 residues. The CDR3 DNA follows: TGTGCCAGCAGCGTAGATATAACTAGCGGTTACAATGAGCAGTTCTTC. This translates into CASSVDITSGYNEQFF.

The chain joins TRBV4-1 to TRBJ2-2; TRBD1 matches 11 bases. The germline CDR1 and CDR2 sequences are MGHRA and YSYEKL. The CDR3 consists of 16 residues. Losses at the gene ends were 4 bases for V and 2 bases for J; bases not matched to a gene: 3. CDR3 DNA sequence: TGCGCCAGCAGCCTCCGGACAGGGGGCAACACCGGGGAGCTGTTTTTT. Its protein product is CASSLRTGGNTGELFF.

The genes are TRBV27 and TRBJ1-4; the D is unclear. CDR1 and CDR2 from the germline V gene are MNHEY and SMNVEV (reference sequence). The CDR3 sequence is 14 residues long. V was clipped by 4 bases and J by 4 bases, with 10 bases between them. As DNA, the CDR3 is TGTGCCAGCAGTTCGCGGGAGATTAATGAAAAACTGTTTTTT. Translation: CASSSREINEKLFF.

This clone has only a few counts. The chain couples TRBV18 to TRBJ2-1; TRBD2 matches 7 bases. Germline V gene sequence: CDR1 KGHSH, CDR2 LQKENI. CDR3 length equals 15 residues. V trimming: 3 bases; J trimming: 6 bases; junction bases outside the gene matches: 8. CDR3 sequence: CASSPNPLAANEQFF. The CDR3 DNA sequence: TGTGCCAGCTCACCCAATCCCCTAGCGGCCAATGAGCAGTTCTTC.

The chain carries TRBV6-1 and TRBJ2-5; TRBD2 aligns across 9 bases. Trimming at V came to 1 base and at J to 5 bases, leaving 8 bases not matched to a gene. CDR1 is MNHNS, CDR2 SASEGT, per germline. CDR3 length equals 16 residues. DNA for the CDR3: TGTGCCAGCAGTGAAGGGAGTAGCGGGAGAGGCGAGACCCAGTACTTC. Its protein is CASSEGSSGRGETQYF.

The chain links TRBV29-1 to TRBJ2-5; D perhaps matches TRBD1 (6 bases). V shed 4 bases and J shed 3 bases, with 9 bases lying between them. The CDR3 has 12 amino acids. CDR1 and CDR2 from the germline V gene are SQVTM and ANQGSEA. CDR3 coding DNA: TGCAGCGTTGTCAGGGGAGAAGAGACCCAGTACTTC. This encodes CSVVRGEETQYF. Variable domain in full (rest from reference TRBV29-1 and TRBJ2-5): SAVISQKPSRDICQRGTSLTIQCQVDSQVTMMFWYRQQPGQSLTLIATANQGSEATYESGFVIDKFPISRPNLTFSTLTVSNMSPEDSSIYLCSVVRGEETQYFGPGTRLLVL.

J is TRBJ1-5 and V is TRBV6-6; D is unresolved. CDR1 is MNHNY and CDR2 is SVGAGI in the germline V gene (reference sequence). This CDR3 region has 12 residues. Deletions cut 10 bases from V and 5 bases from J, with 12 bases between. This CDR3 reads CATSRGDQPQHF. The CDR3 DNA sequence: TGTGCCACCTCACGAGGAGATCAGCCCCAGCATTTT.

The V and J genes are TRBV5-1 and TRBJ2-3, with 9 bases identical to TRBD2. Trimming took 3 bases from V and 3 from J; bases not matched to a gene: 8. The CDR3 loop spans 16 amino acids. Germline assignment: CDR1 SGHRS and CDR2 YFSETQ. The CDR3 DNA is TGCGCCAGCAGCTCGCGACTAGCGGCGAAAACAGATACGCAGTATTTT. It yields the protein CASSSRLAAKTDTQYF.

This clone has more than one count but fewer than ten. The V call is TRBV6-5, the J call TRBJ1-3; 7 nucleotides match TRBD1. The CDR3 loop spans 15 amino acids. Germline CDR1 and CDR2: MNHEY and SVGAGI. V was pared by 6 bases and J by 2 bases, with 7 bases of the junction left unmatched. This chain's CDR3 is CASRDTDRAGNTIYF. CDR3 sequence (DNA): TGTGCCAGCAGGGATACCGACAGGGCTGGAAACACCATATATTTT.

The V and J genes are TRBV28 and TRBJ2-3; 10 positions agree with TRBD2. This CDR3 has 15 residues. Germline V gene sequence: CDR1 MDHEN, CDR2 SYDVKM. Unmatched junction bases numbered 7, after V lost 4 bases and J lost 6 bases. CDR3 region: CASSSQLAGSDTQYF. The CDR3 DNA reads as TGTGCCAGCAGTTCACAACTAGCGGGATCCGATACGCAGTATTTT.

The V gene is TRBV5-1, the J gene TRBJ1-6, with D perhaps matching TRBD1 (6 bases). The germline V gene has CDR1 SGHRS and CDR2 YFSETQ. Trimming cost V 4 bases and J 0 bases, with 11 bases left between them. The CDR3 is 16 amino acids. The CDR3 coding sequence is TGCGCCAGCAGCCAGGGGCAAGGCTCCTATAATTCACCCCTCCACTTT. It specifies CASSQGQGSYNSPLHF.

In its sample, this clone was seen once. The chain is built from TRBV19 and TRBJ2-1, with unresolved D. This CDR3 comprises 13 residues. Per germline, CDR1 LNHDA and CDR2 SQIVND (reference sequence). Trimming took 2 bases from V and 7 from J, leaving 9 bases between them. CDR3 nucleotide sequence: TGTGCCAGTAGTATACTTGTCTCTAATGAGCAGTTCTTC. The encoded protein is CASSILVSNEQFF.

V gene TRBV9 combines with J gene TRBJ2-2; 9 positions match TRBD2. CDR3 length: 16 residues. Germline V gene sequence: CDR1 SGDLS, CDR2 YYNGEE. Trimming at V came to 3 bases and at J to 3 bases, leaving 6 bases not matched to a gene. CDR3 sequence: CASSAPTSGDTGELFF. CDR3 DNA: TGTGCCAGCAGCGCCCCGACTAGCGGTGACACCGGGGAGCTGTTTTTT.

This clone was seen a single time. V and J are TRBV3-1 (or the pseudogene TRBV3-2) and TRBJ2-7; unclear D gene. The CDR3 runs to 11 residues. Looked up from germline, CDR1 is LGHDT and CDR2 is YNNKEL (reference sequence). V was shortened by 2 bases and J by 7 bases, with 6 bases between the two germline ends. CDR3 bases: TGTGCCAGCAGCCAAAGGCGTGAGCAGTACTTC. Residues: CASSQRREQYF.

The chain has TRBV7-9 and TRBJ2-5, with 11 bases identical to TRBD2. The CDR3 is 15 amino acids. Germline CDR1 SEHNR, CDR2 FQNEAQ (reference sequence). Trimming took 5 bases from V and 4 from J; bases not matched to a gene: 6. The CDR3 DNA sequence: TGTGCCAGCAGCCGCGGGACTAGCGGACGAGAGACCCAGTACTTC. Amino acid sequence: CASSRGTSGRETQYF. Together with reference TRBV7-9 and TRBJ2-5, the CDR3 gives the full variable domain: DTGVSQNPRHKITKRGQNVTFRCDPISEHNRLYWYRQTLGQGPEFLTYFQNEAQLEKSRLLSDRFSAERPKGSFSTLEIQRTEQGDSAMYLCASSRGTSGRETQYFGPGTRLLVL.

The chain recombines TRBV6-6 with TRBJ1-2; tentatively, D is TRBD1 (5 bases). Germline CDR1 MNHNY, CDR2 SVGAGI (reference sequence). The CDR3 spans 13 residues. With 7 bases removed from V and 5 bases from J, the gap between germline ends came to 14 bases. CDR3 coding DNA: TGTGCCAGCAATGCGGGGTGGGGGTATGGCTACACCTTC. Protein product: CASNAGWGYGYTF.

Only a few counts were recorded for this clone. The chain has TRBV9 and TRBJ1-6; D call uncertain. The CDR3 sequence is 14 residues long. Germline V lookup: CDR1 SGDLS, CDR2 YYNGEE. Trimming pared 2 bases from V and 8 bases from J, leaving 11 bases between. CDR3 sequence (DNA): TGTGCCAGCAGCGTTAAGGGAACGGATTCACCCCTCCACTTT. It specifies CASSVKGTDSPLHF.

The CDR3 loop reads CASSQSDFGTQYF. CDR3 sequence (DNA): TGTGCCAGCAGCCAATCTGACTTTGGGACCCAGTACTTC. The gene calls are TRBV3-1 (or the pseudogene TRBV3-2) and TRBJ2-5; D ambiguous. V was cut by 2 bases and J by 7 bases, with 11 bases left in between. The germline CDR1 and CDR2 sequences are LGHDT and YNNKEL (reference sequence). There are 13 residues in the CDR3.

The chain links TRBV5-4 to TRBJ2-1, with D perhaps matching TRBD1 or TRBD2 (6 bases each). V was trimmed by 5 bases and J by 9 bases, leaving 18 bases between them. The CDR3 is 14 amino acids. Germline CDR1 and CDR2: SGHNT and YYREEE (reference sequence). The CDR3 nucleotides read TGTGCCAGCAGATCGAACCGAGGGGGAGGTGAGCAGTTCTTC. Its protein product is CASRSNRGGGEQFF.

The chain employs TRBV27 and TRBJ2-7, with D possibly TRBD1 on 6 matching bases. CDR1 and CDR2 (germline): MNHEY, SMNVEV (reference sequence). The CDR3 spans 15 residues. V shed 2 bases and J shed 3 bases, with 14 bases lying between them. The CDR3 spells CASSLGTGPGYEQYF. The DNA for the CDR3 is TGTGCCAGCAGTTTAGGTACAGGGCCGGGCTACGAGCAGTACTTC.

The V gene is TRBV6-6, the J gene TRBJ1-5; 11 nucleotides agree with TRBD1. Losses at the gene ends were 7 bases for V and 6 bases for J; bases not matched to a gene: 11. The CDR3 is 16 residues long. From germline, CDR1 is MNHNY and CDR2 SVGAGI (reference sequence). Here the CDR3 DNA reads TGTGCCAGCACTCCATTGGGACAGGGGGTTGTTCAGCCCCAGCATTTT. It yields the protein CASTPLGQGVVQPQHF.

This chain connects TRBV6-5 to TRBJ2-7; D remains ambiguous. This CDR3 spans 11 amino acids. Trimming removed 5 bases from V and 6 bases from J, with 8 bases in between. Germline CDR1 and CDR2: MNHEY and SVGAGI. CDR3 bases: TGTGCCAGCAGTCTCCATCGCGAGCAGTACTTC. Its translation is CASSLHREQYF.